This record covers a single TCR beta chain. Per the original methods: Reference gene primer amplification gave nucleated cell count estimates. Sequenced by immunoSEQ multiplex PCR; TCRdb stores in-frame clones only, minus some. V and J calls and clone size come straight from that table; D and trimming were deduced from the DNA. The table shows around 460,000 clones, with around 90% occurring only once. This record comes from a study of blood T cell repertoires in COVID-19. Germline lookup yields CDR1 SGHVS and CDR2 FQNEAQ. V was cut by 2 bases and J by 7 bases, with 12 bases left in between. CDR3 length equals 14 residues.

This clonotype originated in a man aged 18 to 30 with COVID-19, enrolled during active disease. This chain links TRBV7-8 with TRBJ2-1; TRBD2 is a possible D gene (7 bases). Specimen: peripheral blood. Here the CDR3 reads CASSLWGGRNEQFF. As DNA, the CDR3 is TGTGCCAGCAGCTTATGGGGGGGGCGAAATGAGCAGTTCTTC.